This T cell receptor (beta chain) was retrieved from a study of blood T cell repertoires in COVID-19. On the study more broadly: COVID-19 samples, acute and convalescent, were from the United States, Italy and Spain. The cDNA or gDNA used as material had been derived from T cells, B-cell-depleted T cells, or PBMCs.

This clone appeared a few times. This CDR3 region has 15 residues. The germline gives CDR1 SEHNR, CDR2 FQNEAQ (reference sequence). Losses at the gene ends were 4 bases for V and 7 bases for J; bases not matched to a gene: 9. In the source study's methods: For nucleated cells, counts were estimated from reference gene primer amplification. This table comes from immunoSEQ multiplex PCR, and its TCRdb copy is limited to in-frame clones, with some not included. V and J calls and clone size are copied from that table; D and trimming were computed from the DNA. The sample yields around 90,000 clones, 70% to 90% seen once.

The sequence derives from a human donor in a cohort sampled during active COVID-19. The sequencing input was peripheral blood. The chain couples TRBV7-9 to TRBJ2-2; 7 nucleotides line up with TRBD1. CDR3 bases: TGTGCCAGCAGCTCAGTAGACAGGGAGATCGGGGAGCTGTTTTTT. This encodes CASSSVDREIGELFF.